This T cell receptor beta chain is drawn from a study of spatial heterogeneity in lung cancer. The CDR3 contains 17 residues. CDR1 SGDLS and CDR2 YYNGEE come from the germline V gene. J lost 6 bases, V lost 0 bases, and 8 bases had no gene match. This clonotype was recorded at least ten times. TCRdb reanalysed the 5' RACE reads using MiXCR and keeps one entry per CDR3 protein. Of about 80,000 distinct CDR3 sequences listed, 8% are singletons. Time point reported: sample taken at primary tumor resection. Whole RNA from tumor, nontumor lung or frozen PBMC was sequenced unsorted. The gene calls are TRBV9 and TRBJ2-2, with TRBD1 matching over 10 bases. This receptor was obtained from a male donor with early-stage non-small cell lung cancer. The material was PBMCs, obtained at surgery. The CDR3 sequence: CASSVGAGTGEAGELFF. CDR3 nucleotide sequence: TGTGCCAGCAGCGTAGGGGCGGGGACAGGGGAGGCCGGGGAGCTGTTTTTT.